This T cell receptor (beta chain) is from a study of T cell repertoires in cytomegalovirus infection. The overall study: Both a matching HLA type and CMV infection were indicated by public TCR beta signatures. Whole-study results and caveats: Across the ex vivo response, the dominant clonotypes were HLA-C-restricted CMV-specific TCR beta clonotypes.

TCRdb independently ran MiXCR on the reads; one entry per CDR3 protein. This table has about 530,000 distinct CDR3 sequences, approximately 25% appearing once. To note about this clonotype: The antigen is not known.

Germline CDR1 reads ENHRY; CDR2 reads SYGVKD. Unmatched junction bases numbered 7, after V lost 5 bases and J lost 6 bases. CDR3 length: 14 residues. Specimen: PBMCs. This clonotype was sampled from a human donor in good health (CMV status not recorded). Some clones in this sample may be carry-over from other donors' samples. This chain uses TRBV10-3 with TRBJ2-1; 7 bases map to TRBD1. CDR3 sequence reads: CAISPGQNFNEQFF. As DNA, the CDR3 is TGTGCCATCAGTCCGGGACAGAACTTCAATGAGCAGTTCTTC.